The subject of this entry is one T cell receptor (beta chain). This receptor's antigen is unknown. No base quality information exists; no much larger clone differs at one position. The data originate from a study of T cells in Graves' hyperthyroidism and ophthalmopathy (dated by TCRdb to the late 2010s). Context from the whole study: Peripheral blood was collected at initial diagnosis, before any treatment. TCR V-J signatures able to tell the groups apart were searched for in a discovery cohort of approximately 95 patients, of whom roughly 42 had Graves' ophthalmopathy and more than 55 had stable Graves' hyperthyroidism. In addition, the study compared T-cell repertoires in thyroid tissue and in blood from roughly six Graves' hyperthyroidism patients. Prospective prediction of ophthalmopathy was tested in an independent validation cohort consisting of 18 hyperthyroidism patients and around 16 patients who later progressed to ophthalmopathy. The 90 to 100 discovery patients were randomly divided into training and test sets at a 7:3 ratio. Once sampling was done, hyperthyroidism patients were given methimazole at a starting dose of 30 mg daily, whereas ophthalmopathy patients were given high-dose intravenous methylprednisolone. The paper reports TCR Vbeta CDR3 sequencing of approximately 140 peripheral blood samples: around 45 ophthalmopathy, some 80 hyperthyroidism and around 17 progressor patients. General study outcomes and caveats: Sample size was not statistically predetermined, and blinding of investigators to group allocation was not performed. In validation, progression to ophthalmopathy was predicted by the model with 70.59% sensitivity and 72% to 85% specificity, a median of 6.5 months before onset. Most expanded thyroid clonotypes (frequency above 0.001) were also detected in blood, a finding suggesting that blood repertoires may reflect thyroid immune responses. In cross-validation, a model built on a 13 V-J signature told ophthalmopathy apart from stable hyperthyroidism with over 85% sensitivity and about 81% specificity, and in testing the same model reached 80%/75%.

The TCR beta CDR3 regions were amplified from RNA transcripts. A first-round RT-PCR of the TCR CDR3 used the HTBI primer set with the Qiagen OneStep RT-PCR kit. Libraries were constructed in a second round of multiplex PCR, after which size selection and purification were performed. Paired-end sequencing of the libraries was performed with 100 bp reads on an Illumina HiSeq2000. For the original study's pipeline: Raw data were processed with SOAPnuke, discarding reads with adapters, uncalled bases, mean Phred below 15, or no exact constant-primer or identifier match. High-quality paired reads were merged with COPE v1.2.5, and unique nucleotide sequences were defined as clonotypes. Clonotypes were aligned to IMGT TRBV, TRBD and TRBJ reference segments using MiTCR v1.1. The analysis included only V-J combinations with a frequency above 0.0001, which together covered approximately 99% of the repertoires. The TCS score was defined as the ratio of F50 (clonal expansion) to E x V (chaos), calculated using BLOSUM62-based TCRdist between CDR3 peptides within each V-J. Welch's t-statistics and random forest reduced some 510 V-J features to 10 to 15, which were used in a naive Bayes classifier (R e1071). In-frame beta chains were kept once TCRdb had trimmed the public reads at Q25 with fastp and called clones with MiXCR. Each record represents a unique CDR3 protein, reported with the most common genes and DNA among its rows. The V and J calls follow TCRdb's processing rather than the paper's. This sample lists around 600,000 distinct CDR3 sequences; 15% to 17% were detected once. In total, the top ten clones hold under 7.5% of the sample.

Stable Graves' hyperthyroidism was defined as the absence of progression to ophthalmopathy over 18 months of follow-up. Hyperthyroidism patients were newly diagnosed, had a disease duration of under 2 months, and were aged 18 to 65 years. The study excluded patients with uncontrolled infections, other autoimmune diseases, pregnancy or lactation. Diagnoses were based on clinical symptoms, serum thyroxine and TRAb, thyroid ultrasound and orbital computed tomography. PBMCs were isolated from 10 ml of fresh peripheral blood by Ficoll-Paque density gradient centrifugation. Trizol reagent was used to extract total RNA, and RNA quality was then checked on an Agilent 2100 Bioanalyzer. CDR1 and CDR2, per the germline V gene, are SGHTA and FQGNSA. V and J lose 6 bases and 5 bases, and a span of 13 bases separates them. Taken from cysteine to phenylalanine, the CDR3 has 13 residues. CDR3 DNA is the only sequence kept; it has 39 bases, read in frame from the first base.

Sequenced sample: blood. The rearrangement joined TRBV7-2 to TRBJ2-5; the D gene is possibly TRBD1, with 6 bases matching. The TCR originated in a woman in her 30s with Graves' hyperthyroidism. The CDR3 here reads CASRRTTGETQYF. The DNA reads as follows: TGTGCCAGCAGACGAACAACAGGGGAGACCCAGTACTTC.